The subject of this entry is one T cell receptor beta chain. Its antigen remains unidentified. The data were obtained in a study of cytomegalovirus exposure and HLA in healthy donors. The repertoire was sequenced with immunoSEQ multiplex PCR; TCRdb's copy has only in-frame clones and lacks some. The table includes around 95,000 clones, around 85% detected once. Germline lookup yields CDR1 MDHEN and CDR2 SYDVKM. V lost 10 bases, J lost 1 base, and 17 bases lay in between. There are 14 residues in the CDR3. The study, taken as a whole, reports: Most TCR sequences were seen very rarely across donors, but some public TCRs occurred in many.

The sequence was obtained from a young man in good health and CMV-seropositive. The chain carries TRBV28 and TRBJ2-7, with D tentatively TRBD1 (7 bases). Sequencing input: PBMCs. The CDR3 loop reads CATRGMEGSYEQYF. DNA for the CDR3: TGTGCCACCAGGGGGATGGAGGGGTCCTACGAGCAGTACTTC.